Detailed here is one T cell receptor beta chain. The antigen is unknown. Each CDR3 protein is one row after TCRdb ran MiXCR on the multiplex PCR reads. Among under 250,000 distinct CDR3 sequences listed, 32% were seen once. The data were taken from a study of breast tumors, draining lymph nodes, adjacent tissues. Study results and limitations: Data fit most tumor T cells coming from lymph node, expanding in tumor.

Trimming pared 3 bases from V and 2 bases from J, leaving 10 bases between. The CDR3 extends over 14 amino acids. Per germline, CDR1 SEHNR and CDR2 FQNEAQ (reference sequence). Samples came from axillary lymph nodes draining the breast cancer. The chain has TRBV7-9 and TRBJ1-1, with D possibly being TRBD1 (5 bases). The receptor was derived from a female donor with breast cancer. Some clones in this sample may be carry-over from other donors' samples. The sample was axillary lymph node tissue. The CDR3 DNA is TGTGCCAGCAGCTTCCAGGGATCTAACACTGAAGCTTTCTTT. Its protein is CASSFQGSNTEAFF. Filled out from reference TRBV7-9 and TRBJ1-1, the complete variable domain reads DTGVSQNPRHKITKRGQNVTFRCDPISEHNRLYWYRQTLGQGPEFLTYFQNEAQLEKSRLLSDRFSAERPKGSFSTLEIQRTEQGDSAMYLCASSFQGSNTEAFFGQGTRLTVV.